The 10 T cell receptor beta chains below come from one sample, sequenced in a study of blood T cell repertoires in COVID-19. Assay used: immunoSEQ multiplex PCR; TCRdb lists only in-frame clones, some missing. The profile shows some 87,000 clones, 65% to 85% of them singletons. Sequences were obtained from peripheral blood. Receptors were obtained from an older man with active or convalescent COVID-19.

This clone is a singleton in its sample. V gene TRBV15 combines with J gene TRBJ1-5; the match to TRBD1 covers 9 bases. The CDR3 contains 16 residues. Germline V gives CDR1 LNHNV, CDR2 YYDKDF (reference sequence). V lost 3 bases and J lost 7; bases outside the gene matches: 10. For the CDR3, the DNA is TGTGCCACCAGCAGGGGTCCCGGGACAGGGCTCCAGCCCCAGCATTTT. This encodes CATSRGPGTGLQPQHF.

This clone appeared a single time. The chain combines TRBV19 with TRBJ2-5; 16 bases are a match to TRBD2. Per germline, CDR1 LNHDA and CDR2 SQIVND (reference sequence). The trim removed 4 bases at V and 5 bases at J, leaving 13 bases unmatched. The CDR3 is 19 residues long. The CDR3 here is CASSKGLAGGRRLQETQYF. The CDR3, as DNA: TGTGCCAGTAGTAAGGGACTAGCGGGGGGGCGGCGGTTGCAGGAGACCCAGTACTTC.

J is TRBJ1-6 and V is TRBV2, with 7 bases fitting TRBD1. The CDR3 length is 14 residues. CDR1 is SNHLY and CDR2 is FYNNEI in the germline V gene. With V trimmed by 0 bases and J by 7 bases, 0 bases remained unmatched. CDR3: CASSEARGNSPLHF. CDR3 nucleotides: TGTGCCAGCAGTGAAGCCAGGGGGAATTCACCCCTCCACTTT.

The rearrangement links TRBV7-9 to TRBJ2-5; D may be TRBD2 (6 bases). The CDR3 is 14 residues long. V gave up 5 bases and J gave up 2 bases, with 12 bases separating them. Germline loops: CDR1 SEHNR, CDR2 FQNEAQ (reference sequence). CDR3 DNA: TGTGCCAGCAGCCCCCACGCGGGACAAGAGACCCAGTACTTC. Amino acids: CASSPHAGQETQYF.

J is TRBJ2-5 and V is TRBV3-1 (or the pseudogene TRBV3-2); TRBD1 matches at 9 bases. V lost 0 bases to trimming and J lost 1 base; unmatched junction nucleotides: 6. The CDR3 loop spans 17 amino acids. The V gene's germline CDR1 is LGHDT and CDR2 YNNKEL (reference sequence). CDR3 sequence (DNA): TGTGCCAGCAGCCAAGATTCGTCGGGACAGGGCCAAGAGACCCAGTACTTC. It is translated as CASSQDSSGQGQETQYF.

Written as DNA, the CDR3 is TGTGCCAGCAGCTTAGGACAGGTCAAATCAGATACGCAGTATTTT. Its translation: CASSLGQVKSDTQYF. This rearrangement joins TRBV7-9 to TRBJ2-3, with D possibly matching TRBD1 (6 bases). Trimming pared 1 base from V and 4 bases from J, leaving 12 bases between. The germline CDR1 and CDR2 sequences are SEHNR and FQNEAQ (reference sequence). This CDR3 is 15 amino acids long.

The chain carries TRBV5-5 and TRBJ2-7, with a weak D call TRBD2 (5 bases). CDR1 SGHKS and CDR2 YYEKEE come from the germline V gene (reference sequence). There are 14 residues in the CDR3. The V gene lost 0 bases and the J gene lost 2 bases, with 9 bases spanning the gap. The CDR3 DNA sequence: TGTGCCAGCAGCTTGGGCGGAGGCCCCTACGAGCAGTACTTC. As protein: CASSLGGGPYEQYF.

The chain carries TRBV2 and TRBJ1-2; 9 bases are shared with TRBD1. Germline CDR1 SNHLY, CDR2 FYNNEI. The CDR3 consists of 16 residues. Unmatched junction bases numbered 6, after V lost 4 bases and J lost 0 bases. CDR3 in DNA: TGTGCCAGCAGTGCCCCGGGACAGGGAACTAACTATGGCTACACCTTC. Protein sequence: CASSAPGQGTNYGYTF.

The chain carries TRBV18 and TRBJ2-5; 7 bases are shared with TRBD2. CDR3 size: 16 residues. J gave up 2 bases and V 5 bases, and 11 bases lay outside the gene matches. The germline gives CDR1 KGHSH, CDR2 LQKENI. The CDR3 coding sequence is TGTGCCAGCTCAAACGGACTAGTGGTTTCTCAAGAGACCCAGTACTTC. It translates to CASSNGLVVSQETQYF. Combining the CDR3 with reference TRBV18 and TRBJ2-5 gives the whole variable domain NAGVMQNPRHLVRRRGQEARLRCSPMKGHSHVYWYRQLPEEGLKFMVYLQKENIIDESGMPKERFSAEFPKEGPSILRIQQVVRGDSAAYFCASSNGLVVSQETQYFGPGTRLLVL.

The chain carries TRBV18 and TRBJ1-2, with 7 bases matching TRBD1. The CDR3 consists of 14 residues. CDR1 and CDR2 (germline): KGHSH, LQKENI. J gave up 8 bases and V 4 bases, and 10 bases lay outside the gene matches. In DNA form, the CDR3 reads TGTGCCAGCTCACTGAAGGGACAGTCATCCGGCTACACCTTC. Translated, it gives CASSLKGQSSGYTF.